This T cell receptor beta chain stems from a study of T cell repertoires in cytomegalovirus infection. Across the study: Recently identified HLA-C-restricted CMV epitopes were among the peptides used. Public TCR beta signature analysis indicated the presence of both CMV infection and matching HLA type. General study results and limits: In two of eight donors, the top clonotype was HLA-C-restricted CMV-specific. Based on cumulative public TCR beta family frequency, carriers of CMV plus the relevant HLA were identified.

For this clonotype: Its antigen is still unknown.

CDR1 is KGHSH and CDR2 is LQKENI in the germline V gene. Trimming cost V 5 bases and J 2 bases; bases outside gene matches: 6. This CDR3 region has 14 residues. TCRdb ran MiXCR on the reads and lists one entry per CDR3 protein. The sample records about 500,000 distinct CDR3 sequences, 33% being singletons. The source material was cultured PBMCs, sampled from culture after CMV antigen stimulation. The chain couples TRBV18 to TRBJ2-7; 7 nucleotides match TRBD1. The sequence was obtained from a human donor in good health (CMV status not recorded). Some clones in this sample may be carry-over from other donors' samples. CDR3 amino acids: CASSRDSFPYEQYF. The DNA of the CDR3 is TGTGCCAGCTCAAGGGACAGTTTCCCCTACGAGCAGTACTTC.